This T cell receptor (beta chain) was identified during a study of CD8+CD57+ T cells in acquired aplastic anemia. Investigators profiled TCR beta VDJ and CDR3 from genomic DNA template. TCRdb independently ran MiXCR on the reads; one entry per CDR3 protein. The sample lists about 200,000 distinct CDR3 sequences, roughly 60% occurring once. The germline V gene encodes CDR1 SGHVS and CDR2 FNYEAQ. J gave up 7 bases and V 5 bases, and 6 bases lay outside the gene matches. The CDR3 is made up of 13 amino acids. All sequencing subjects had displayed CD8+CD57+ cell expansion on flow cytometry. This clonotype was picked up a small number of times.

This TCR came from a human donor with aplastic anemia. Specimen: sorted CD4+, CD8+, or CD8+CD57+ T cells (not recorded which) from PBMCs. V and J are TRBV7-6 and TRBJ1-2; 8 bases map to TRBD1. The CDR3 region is CASSLGRGPGYTF. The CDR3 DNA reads TGTGCCAGCAGCCTTGGCAGGGGGCCTGGCTACACCTTC.